Below, one TCR beta chain is given with its context. Its antigen remains unidentified. No base qualities exist here, and no much larger clone lies one base off it. This specimen comes from a study of blood T cell repertoires in COVID-19 (dated by TCRdb to the early 2020s). In terms of the full investigation: Collaborator samples came from the United States, Italy and Spain and covered acute and convalescent phases of COVID-19. The material from the prospective study consisted of cDNA or gDNA derived from T cells, B-cell-depleted T cells, or PBMCs. The samples were drawn from two sources: the first 160 participants of the ongoing ImmuneRACE study, and 1,200 or so subjects contributed by 6 global collaborators. HLA class I and class II types, where available, came from metadata supplied by the sample provider rather than from assay-based typing. The repertoires were made available in a free public database intended to serve as a resource for research on the immune response to SARS-CoV-2. The sample metadata nearly always contained a de-identified subject ID, COVID-19 status, age in years and sex. The dataset comprised deeply sampled blood TCRbeta repertoires from subjects exposed to, actively infected with, or recovered from COVID-19. General conclusions and limits of the study: How much clinical and demographic metadata was included differed by source and by participant, and the metadata was provided uncurated.

Each collaborating institution followed its own protocols to collect whole blood in K2EDTA tubes. For TCRbeta analysis, collaborators shipped samples as frozen whole blood, isolated PBMCs, or DNA extracted from either of those sample types. TCRbeta CDR3 regions were amplified from genomic DNA using the immunoSEQ Assay, a bias-controlled multiplex PCR. The authors' pipeline ran thus. Within the assay, amplification of reference gene primers was used to estimate how many nucleated cells each sample contained. To quantify the absolute abundance of each unique TCRbeta CDR3 rearrangement, sequence reads were collapsed and filtered. For each sample, productive Simpson clonality was calculated as the square root of Simpson's diversity index across productive rearrangements. Not all clones reach the TCRdb copy of this immuneACCESS table, which keeps in-frame sequences only. Checked studies attribute under half of the gap to unresolved V genes and leave the rest unexplained. V, J and clone size reflect that table, while D and trimming were determined from the DNA. The sample table shows 50,000 to 75,000 clones, and 75% to 80% are seen once. Of the sample, roughly half is held by the ten largest clones.

V loses 0 bases, J loses 4 bases, and the germline ends lie 13 bases apart. The CDR3 covers 16 residues, taking in both the cysteine and the phenylalanine. Only the CDR3 DNA stays, 48 bases, in frame from base 1. CDR1 is given as SGHAT and CDR2 as FQNNGV, both from the germline V gene. The V and J genes are TRBV11-2 and TRBJ2-1; TRBD2 might be the D gene, on 6 matching bases. This sequence originates from a woman of 80 years or more with acute or convalescent COVID-19. The sample comprised peripheral blood. The CDR3 protein sequence reads: CASSLEAGSLYNEQFF. The DNA reads as follows: TGTGCCAGCAGCTTAGAGGCGGGGTCCCTTTACAATGAGCAGTTCTTC.